Listed below are T cell receptor beta chains from one sample, sequenced in a study of CD8 T cells in ankylosing spondylitis. A single record per CDR3 protein comes from TCRdb applying MiXCR to the 5' RACE reads. The sample records 200,000 to 250,000 distinct CDR3 sequences, approximately 20% being singletons. Input material: blood, either unsorted or a sorted T cell fraction (not recorded which). The origin of the receptors is a male donor with ankylosing spondylitis. Each CDR3 is given with its conserved first and last residue. A D gene is named only where the DNA matches it firmly. Clone size, where shown, is once, few, many, or a class for clones that have expanded.

D: .
J: TRBJ2-3
size: .
V: TRBV7-6
DNA: TGTGCCAGCAGCTTAGATGGCAGGGCGGCAGATACGCAGTATTTT
CDR3: CASSLDGRAADTQYF

D: .
J: TRBJ2-2
size: many
V: TRBV2
DNA: TGTGCCAGCAGGGCGACACATGTTGAGCTGTTTTTT
CDR3: CASRATHVELFF

D: .
J: TRBJ1-2
size: .
V: TRBV5-6
DNA: TGTGCCAGCAGCTCGGGGGGCACCAACTATGGCTACACCTTC
CDR3: CASSSGGTNYGYTF

D: .
J: TRBJ1-1
size: .
V: TRBV7-6
DNA: TGTGCCACTAGGGGGGAGGCTATGAACACTGAAGCTTTCTTT
CDR3: CATRGEAMNTEAFF

D: .
J: TRBJ2-7
size: .
V: TRBV7-8
DNA: TGTGCCAGCAGCACCCGGACTCCCCCCTCCTACGAGCAGTACTTC
CDR3: CASSTRTPPSYEQYF

D: .
J: TRBJ2-7
size: .
V: TRBV12-3/TRBV12-4
DNA: TGTGCCAGCAGTTTAGCGTTGGGACGAGCCCTCTACGAGCAGTACTTC
CDR3: CASSLALGRALYEQYF

D: .
J: TRBJ2-7
size: .
V: TRBV4-1
DNA: TGCGCCAGCAGCCAAGCCCCAGGGCGGACCTACGAGCAGTACTTC
CDR3: CASSQAPGRTYEQYF

D: .
J: TRBJ2-7
size: few
V: TRBV4-1
DNA: TGCGCCAGCAGCCAAGAGGCGGGCAACTCCTACGAGCAGTACTTC
CDR3: CASSQEAGNSYEQYF

D: TRBD2
J: TRBJ2-7
size: few
V: TRBV5-6
DNA: TGTGCCAGCAGCCTCGTAAAAGCGGGAGGACTCTACGAGCAGTACTTC
CDR3: CASSLVKAGGLYEQYF

D: TRBD1
J: TRBJ2-7
size: many
V: TRBV12-3/TRBV12-4
DNA: TGTGCCAGCAGTTCCACAGGGGCCTACGAGCAGTACTTC
CDR3: CASSSTGAYEQYF

D: TRBD1
J: TRBJ2-7
size: few
V: TRBV6-1
DNA: TGTGCCAGCAGTGACGGTCAGGGGGTGAATGAGCAGTACTTC
CDR3: CASSDGQGVNEQYF

D: .
J: TRBJ2-3
size: few
V: TRBV4-3
DNA: TGCGCCAGCAGCCAAGATCGGGAGACTACGCAGTATTTT
CDR3: CASSQDRETTQYF

D: .
J: TRBJ2-7
size: few
V: TRBV20-1
DNA: TGCAGTGCTAGGCCCCGGAGGAGCTACGAGCAGTACTTC
CDR3: CSARPRRSYEQYF

D: .
J: TRBJ2-7
size: .
V: TRBV18
DNA: TGTGCCAGCTCACTGGACAACTACTCCTACGAGCAGTACTTC
CDR3: CASSLDNYSYEQYF

D: .
J: TRBJ2-2
size: .
V: TRBV25-1
DNA: TGTGCCAGCAGTGAATGGGATACCGCGAACACCGGGGAGCTGTTTTTT
CDR3: CASSEWDTANTGELFF

D: TRBD1
J: TRBJ1-1
size: few
V: TRBV20-1
DNA: TGCAGTGCTAGAGATCAGGGACAGGGCCCCCTCATGAACACTGAAGCTTTCTTT
CDR3: CSARDQGQGPLMNTEAFF

D: TRBD2
J: TRBJ2-7
size: .
V: TRBV20-1
DNA: TGCAGTGCTAAACTAGCGGGGAAGAGCTCCTACGAGCAGTACTTC
CDR3: CSAKLAGKSSYEQYF

D: TRBD2
J: TRBJ2-5
size: .
V: TRBV12-3/TRBV12-4
DNA: TGTGCCAGCGAGGAGACGGGGGGAAAGACCCAGTACTTC
CDR3: CASEETGGKTQYF

D: TRBD1
J: TRBJ2-7
size: .
V: TRBV13
DNA: TGTGCCAGCAGCGCGACAGGGGGCAACGAGCAGTACTTC
CDR3: CASSATGGNEQYF

D: TRBD2
J: TRBJ2-2
size: few
V: TRBV12-3/TRBV12-4
DNA: TGTGCCAGCAGTTTAGGGCTAGCGGGCGGAGCCGGGGAGCTGTTTTTT
CDR3: CASSLGLAGGAGELFF

D: TRBD1
J: TRBJ1-1
size: few
V: TRBV6-1
DNA: TGTGCCAGCAGTCTCGGACAGGGGTTTGGTGAAGCTTTCTTT
CDR3: CASSLGQGFGEAFF

D: .
J: TRBJ2-7
size: .
V: TRBV4-1
DNA: TGCGCCAGCAGCCAACTGGAGAGCACCTACGAGCAGTACTTC
CDR3: CASSQLESTYEQYF

D: TRBD2
J: TRBJ2-7
size: few
V: TRBV19
DNA: TGTGCCAGTAGTATAGAGAAGGCTAGCGGGAGTTACGAGCAGTACTTC
CDR3: CASSIEKASGSYEQYF

D: .
J: TRBJ2-1
size: many
V: TRBV7-2
DNA: TGTGCCAGCAGCTTAGCGAGGAGTAATGAGCAGTTCTTC
CDR3: CASSLARSNEQFF

D: TRBD2
J: TRBJ2-7
size: .
V: TRBV20-1
DNA: TGCAGTGCCCCCTTAGCGGGGATTGAGCAGTACTTC
CDR3: CSAPLAGIEQYF

D: .
J: TRBJ2-3
size: .
V: TRBV2
DNA: TGTGCCTCGAGCGAGGGACTGTGGATGTATACGCAGTATTTT
CDR3: CASSEGLWMYTQYF

D: .
J: TRBJ2-1
size: few
V: TRBV20-1
DNA: TGCAGTGCTAGAGTCGCAGATTACAATGAGCAGTTCTTC
CDR3: CSARVADYNEQFF

D: TRBD1
J: TRBJ2-2
size: .
V: TRBV7-9
DNA: TGTGCCAGCAGCCCCCGACAGGGTATCACCGGGGAGCTGTTTTTT
CDR3: CASSPRQGITGELFF

D: TRBD1
J: TRBJ1-2
size: few
V: TRBV3-1
DNA: TGTGCCAGCAGCCAAGACCCTCCGGGACAGGGAGCCTATGGCTACACCTTC
CDR3: CASSQDPPGQGAYGYTF

D: .
J: TRBJ1-1
size: many
V: TRBV12-3/TRBV12-4
DNA: TGTGCCAGCAGTCCAGGGACAACTGAAGCTTTCTTT
CDR3: CASSPGTTEAFF

D: TRBD1
J: TRBJ1-2
size: .
V: TRBV5-5
DNA: TGTGCCAGCAGCTTGTGGACAGGGGGGGATGGCTACACCTTC
CDR3: CASSLWTGGDGYTF

D: .
J: TRBJ2-1
size: .
V: TRBV29-1
DNA: TGCAGCGTTGAGAACGGGGGGCGCGATGAGCAGTTCTTC
CDR3: CSVENGGRDEQFF

D: .
J: TRBJ2-7
size: .
V: TRBV23-1
DNA: TGCGCCAGCAGTCAATCGAGCACTAGGGGATCCTACGAGCAGTACTTC
CDR3: CASSQSSTRGSYEQYF

D: .
J: TRBJ1-2
size: few
V: TRBV12-3/TRBV12-4
DNA: TGTGCCAGCAGTTCTGGACCCAGGGATCCCTATGGCTACACCTTC
CDR3: CASSSGPRDPYGYTF

D: TRBD2
J: TRBJ2-1
size: few
V: TRBV7-2
DNA: TGTGCCAGCAGCCCCTTACTAGCGGGCTCCTACAATGAGCAGTTCTTC
CDR3: CASSPLLAGSYNEQFF

D: .
J: TRBJ2-3
size: few
V: TRBV6-2/TRBV6-3
DNA: TGTGCCAGCGTTGGGGAGAGGTTCGGAGATACGCAGTATTTT
CDR3: CASVGERFGDTQYF

D: TRBD1
J: TRBJ2-7
size: .
V: TRBV4-1
DNA: TGCGCCAGCAGCCAGGAGGACAGGGGGTATTCCTACGAGCAGTACTTC
CDR3: CASSQEDRGYSYEQYF

D: .
J: TRBJ2-5
size: few
V: TRBV5-1
DNA: TGCGCCAGCAGCTTTGAGGGGGGGCCTTTGGAGACCCAGTACTTC
CDR3: CASSFEGGPLETQYF

D: TRBD2
J: TRBJ2-1
size: .
V: TRBV4-1
DNA: TGCGCCAGCAGCCAAGATGGGACTACCTACAATGAGCAGTTCTTC
CDR3: CASSQDGTTYNEQFF

D: .
J: TRBJ2-5
size: .
V: TRBV5-1
DNA: TGCGCCAGCAGCTTAGGGTCCATAGGGGAGACCCAGTACTTC
CDR3: CASSLGSIGETQYF

D: .
J: TRBJ2-5
size: few
V: TRBV4-1
DNA: TGCGCCAGCAGCCAAGCTCTCGAAGGGGAAGAGACCCAGTACTTC
CDR3: CASSQALEGEETQYF

D: .
J: TRBJ2-7
size: few
V: TRBV5-1
DNA: TGCGCCAGCAGCTTGGAAGGGGCTGAGTCAATTTACTACGAGCAGTACTTC
CDR3: CASSLEGAESIYYEQYF

D: .
J: TRBJ1-1
size: .
V: TRBV7-9
DNA: TGTGCCAGCAGCTCACGAACGAACACTGAAGCTTTCTTT
CDR3: CASSSRTNTEAFF

D: .
J: TRBJ2-1
size: few
V: TRBV5-6
DNA: TGTGCCAGCAGCCCACTTTGGACCTACAATGAGCAGTTCTTC
CDR3: CASSPLWTYNEQFF

D: .
J: TRBJ1-1
size: many
V: TRBV4-1
DNA: TGCGCCAGCAGCCAAAGACTCAACACTGAAGCTTTCTTT
CDR3: CASSQRLNTEAFF

D: TRBD1
J: TRBJ2-5
size: .
V: TRBV27
DNA: TGTGCCAGCAGTCCAAGACAGGGACCGGGCCAAGAGACCCAGTACTTC
CDR3: CASSPRQGPGQETQYF

D: .
J: TRBJ2-5
size: few
V: TRBV11-2
DNA: TGTGCCAGCAGCTTAGGGGTGGGCGCGGGAGAGACCCAGTACTTC
CDR3: CASSLGVGAGETQYF

D: TRBD1
J: TRBJ2-3
size: many
V: TRBV14
DNA: TGTGCCAGCAGCCGAGGACAGGGGTTAGATACGCAGTATTTT
CDR3: CASSRGQGLDTQYF

D: TRBD2
J: TRBJ2-5
size: few
V: TRBV7-8
DNA: TGTGCCAGCAGCTTAGTTGCTAGCGGGGTCCAAGAGACCCAGTACTTC
CDR3: CASSLVASGVQETQYF

D: .
J: TRBJ2-7
size: .
V: TRBV11-3
DNA: TGTGCCAGCAGCCCCCCGGGTGGAACAGTTTCCTACGAGCAGTACTTC
CDR3: CASSPPGGTVSYEQYF